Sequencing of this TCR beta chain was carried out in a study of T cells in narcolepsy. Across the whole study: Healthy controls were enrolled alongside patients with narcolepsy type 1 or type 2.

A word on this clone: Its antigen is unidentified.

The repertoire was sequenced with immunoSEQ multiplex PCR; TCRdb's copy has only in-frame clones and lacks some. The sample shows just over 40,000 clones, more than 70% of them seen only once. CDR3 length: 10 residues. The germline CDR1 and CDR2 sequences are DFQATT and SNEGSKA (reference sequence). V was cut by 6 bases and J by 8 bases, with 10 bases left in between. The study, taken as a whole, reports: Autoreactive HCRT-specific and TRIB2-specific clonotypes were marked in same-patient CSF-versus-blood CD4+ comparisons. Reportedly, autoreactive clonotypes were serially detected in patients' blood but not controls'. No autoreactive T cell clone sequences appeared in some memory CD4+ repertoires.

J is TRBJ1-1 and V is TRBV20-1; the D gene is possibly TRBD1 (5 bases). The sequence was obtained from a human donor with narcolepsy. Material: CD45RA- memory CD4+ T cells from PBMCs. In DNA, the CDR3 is TGCAGTGCCTTACGGGGGGAAGCTTTCTTT. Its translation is CSALRGEAFF.